This T cell receptor (beta chain) came from a study of blood T cell repertoires in COVID-19. On the study more broadly: Both acute and convalescent COVID-19 samples were obtained from the United States, Italy and Spain. Nucleic acid was either cDNA or gDNA, and it came from T cells, B-cell-depleted T cells, or PBMCs.

The CDR3 is 12 amino acids. Germline assignment: CDR1 SGHNT and CDR2 YYREEE (reference sequence). Between the trimmed V and J ends, which lost 0 bases and 5 bases, there was a span of 5 bases. Profiled with immunoSEQ multiplex PCR; TCRdb holds only in-frame clones, not every one. The sample has approximately 300,000 clones, around 89% seen once. The chain recombines TRBV5-4 with TRBJ1-1; D is undetermined. This clonotype originated in a woman aged 45-60 years with active or convalescent COVID-19. The sample taken for sequencing was peripheral blood. CDR3 bases: TGTGCCAGCAGCTTGGAACAGACTGAAGCTTTCTTT. Translation: CASSLEQTEAFF.